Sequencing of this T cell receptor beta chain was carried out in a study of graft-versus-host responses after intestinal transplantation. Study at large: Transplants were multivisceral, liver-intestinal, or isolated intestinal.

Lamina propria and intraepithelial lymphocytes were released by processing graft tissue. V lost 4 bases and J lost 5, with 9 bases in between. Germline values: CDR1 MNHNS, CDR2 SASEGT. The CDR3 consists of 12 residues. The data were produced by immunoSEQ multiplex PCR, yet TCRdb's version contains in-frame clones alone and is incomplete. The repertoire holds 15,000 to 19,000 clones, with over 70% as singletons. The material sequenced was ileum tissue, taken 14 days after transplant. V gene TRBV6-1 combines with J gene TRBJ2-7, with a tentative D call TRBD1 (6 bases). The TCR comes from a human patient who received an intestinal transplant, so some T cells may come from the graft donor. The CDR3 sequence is CASSGTVNEQYF. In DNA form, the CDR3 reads TGTGCCAGCAGTGGGACAGTCAACGAGCAGTACTTC.